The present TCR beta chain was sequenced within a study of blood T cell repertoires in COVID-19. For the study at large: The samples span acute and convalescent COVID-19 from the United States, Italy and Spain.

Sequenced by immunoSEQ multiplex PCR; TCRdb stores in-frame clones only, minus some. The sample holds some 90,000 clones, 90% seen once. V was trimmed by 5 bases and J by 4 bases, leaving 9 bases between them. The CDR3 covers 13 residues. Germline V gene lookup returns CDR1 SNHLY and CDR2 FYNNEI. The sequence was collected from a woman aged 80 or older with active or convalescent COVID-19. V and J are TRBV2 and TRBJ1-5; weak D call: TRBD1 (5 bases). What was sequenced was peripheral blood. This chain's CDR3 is CASSQGKNQPQHF. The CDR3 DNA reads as TGTGCCAGCAGTCAGGGTAAGAATCAGCCCCAGCATTTT.